This T cell receptor (beta chain) emerged from a study of regulatory T cells in long-lasting Graves disease. Time point noted: newly diagnosed GD, antithyroid drugs for less than 3 months. Preparation of the TCR library used RNA extracted from PBMCs. This clonotype was detected ten times or more. Losses at the gene ends were 4 bases for V and 4 bases for J; bases not matched to a gene: 5. The CDR3 runs 14 residues. Germline lookup yields CDR1 LNHDA and CDR2 SQIVND (reference sequence). Libraries of TCR beta came from iRepertoire HTBI primers plus Arm-PCR of CDR3 regions. TCRdb re-derived calls from the multiplex PCR reads in MiXCR, one entry per CDR3 protein. The repertoire consists of some 250,000 distinct CDR3 sequences, with 18% occurring once and the leading ten covering around 15%. These data also featured in a second study, about T cells in Graves' hyperthyroidism and ophthalmopathy. From that study: The hyperthyroidism patients had all been newly diagnosed, and their disease duration was under 2 months. Their ages ranged from 18 to 65 years. An initial round of RT-PCR targeting the TCR CDR3 relied on the HTBI primer set. Blood samples included most of the expanded thyroid clonotypes exceeding 0.001.

The specimen comprised peripheral blood mononuclear cells (PBMCs), sampled at new diagnosis, from a patient treated with antithyroid drugs. The chain combines TRBV19 with TRBJ2-5; 8 nucleotides agree with TRBD1. This receptor was taken from a woman aged 30 to 39 with Graves disease. Written as DNA, the CDR3 is TGTGCCAGTAGTAAAAGGACAGGGCCAGAGACCCAGTACTTC. This codes for CASSKRTGPETQYF.